These 26 T cell receptor beta chains were all obtained from the same sample, sequenced in a study of beta chain features in type 1 diabetes. Expressed TCRB transcripts got sequenced, as all isolated RNA was reverse transcribed. Method: immunoSEQ multiplex PCR; TCRdb's copy keeps in-frame clones and lacks some. The sample lists fewer than 150,000 clones, less than 8.5% occurring once. The specimen sequenced was central memory CD4+ T cells from blood. The receptors derive from a woman in her 30s in good health.

The rearrangement links TRBV6-5 to TRBJ2-1, with 14 positions matching TRBD2. CDR3 size: 14 residues. Germline loops: CDR1 MNHEY, CDR2 SVGAGI. Trimming removed 6 bases from V and 9 bases from J; junction bases left unmatched: 4. The DNA for the CDR3 is TGTGCCAGCAGGTACGGACTAGCGGGAGGTGAGCAGTTCTTC. Encoded protein: CASRYGLAGGEQFF.

V usage is TRBV19 and J usage is TRBJ2-1; 8 bases align to TRBD2. Losses at the gene ends were 3 bases for V and 6 bases for J; bases not matched to a gene: 4. The germline V gene has CDR1 LNHDA and CDR2 SQIVND (reference sequence). The CDR3 consists of 14 residues. The CDR3 DNA reads TGTGCCAGTAGTATTTTCGGGAGGGGCAATGAGCAGTTCTTC. Its translation: CASSIFGRGNEQFF.

This clone was seen at least ten times. At one boundary the junction diverges from the germline segment, which might be a read error. The gene calls are TRBV19 and TRBJ2-5; the D gene is possibly TRBD2 (6 bases). The CDR3 spans 13 residues. Germline V gene sequence: CDR1 LNHDA, CDR2 SQIVND (reference sequence). The CDR3 nucleotides read TGTGCCAGTAGTACGACCCGGGACTCTCCTTTACACTTC. Its protein is CASSTTRDSPLHF. Full variable domain (missing parts from reference TRBV19 and TRBJ2-5): DGGITQSPKYLFRKEGQNVTLSCEQNLNHDAMYWYRQDPGQGLRLIYYSQIVNDFQKGDIAEGYSVSREKKESFPLTVTSAQKNPTAFYLCASSTTRDSPLHFGPGTRLLVL.

The rearrangement uses TRBV2 and TRBJ1-2; TRBD1 matches at 7 bases. The CDR3 has 15 amino acids. J gave up 4 bases and V 4 bases, and 9 bases lay outside the gene matches. The germline V gene has CDR1 SNHLY and CDR2 FYNNEI. The CDR3 loop reads CASSAMTGSVYGYTF. The CDR3, as DNA: TGTGCCAGCAGTGCGATGACAGGGTCTGTCTATGGCTACACCTTC.

The CDR3 spells CASNRLGTSDTGELFF. As DNA, the CDR3 is TGTGCCAGCAATCGCCTCGGGACTAGCGACACCGGGGAGCTGTTTTTT. The J gene is TRBJ2-2, the V gene TRBV28; 10 bases align to TRBD2. V shed 7 bases, J shed 3 bases, and the junction held 8 bases outside the gene matches. Germline assignment: CDR1 MDHEN and CDR2 SYDVKM. The CDR3 loop spans 16 amino acids.

This clone was detected many times. The chain carries TRBV4-2 and TRBJ2-3; TRBD2 matches 11 bases. The germline V gene encodes CDR1 LGHNA and CDR2 YNFKEQ. The length of the CDR3 is 16 residues. J lost 4 bases, V lost 0 bases, and 3 bases had no gene match. Written as DNA, the CDR3 is TGTGCCAGCAGCCAAGATTGGACTAGCGGGTCAGATACGCAGTATTTT. Its translation: CASSQDWTSGSDTQYF.

This clone was observed a handful of times. DNA of the CDR3: TGTGCCAGCAGCTTGTGGACAGGGGGCCCCGATCAGCCCCAGCATTTT. Its protein product is CASSLWTGGPDQPQHF. The chain uses TRBV7-2 and TRBJ1-5; 11 nucleotides line up with TRBD1. CDR1 SGHTA and CDR2 FQGNSA come from the germline V gene. The CDR3 is made up of 16 amino acids. The trim removed 3 bases at V and 5 bases at J, leaving 6 bases unmatched. Based on the CDR3 plus reference TRBV7-2 and TRBJ1-5, the full variable domain is GAGVSQSPSNKVTEKGKDVELRCDPISGHTALYWYRQSLGQGLEFLIYFQGNSAPDKSGLPSDRFSAERTGGSVSTLTIQRTQQEDSAVYLCASSLWTGGPDQPQHFGDGTRLSIL.

The rearrangement links TRBV6-1 to TRBJ2-1, with TRBD2 matching over 10 bases. Germline assignment: CDR1 MNHNS and CDR2 SASEGT. CDR3 length: 15 residues. Trimming took 8 bases from V and 0 from J; bases not matched to a gene: 4. This CDR3 reads CASRLAGLSYNEQFF. The DNA of the CDR3 is TGTGCCAGCCGACTAGCGGGCCTCTCCTACAATGAGCAGTTCTTC.

This clone occurred many times. V gene TRBV19 combines with J gene TRBJ2-4; 8 nucleotides agree with TRBD2. The CDR3 length is 14 residues. V dropped 7 bases and J dropped 6; count of bases not matched to a gene: 8. Germline V gene lookup returns CDR1 LNHDA and CDR2 SQIVND (reference sequence). The CDR3 region has the DNA TGTGCCAGTAAGGGCGGGAGGAACTCAAACATTCAGTACTTC. As protein: CASKGGRNSNIQYF.

This clone has only a few counts. The junction differs from germline at one of its ends, possibly a read error. The chain uses TRBV6-6 and TRBJ1-1, with D tentatively TRBD1 (6 bases). The germline V gene has CDR1 MNHNY and CDR2 SVGAGI (reference sequence). The CDR3 spans 12 residues. The CDR3 nucleotides are TGTGCCATCAGTGAGGGGGACACTGAAGCTTTCTTT. It encodes CAISEGDTEAFF.

The chain couples TRBV6-6 to TRBJ2-3, with D perhaps TRBD1 (6 bases). The V end lost 4 bases, the J end lost 2 bases, and 10 bases lay between the germline ends. From germline, CDR1 is MNHNY and CDR2 SVGAGI (reference sequence). The CDR3 contains 14 residues. The CDR3 loop reads CASSLKGVTDTQYF. CDR3 DNA sequence: TGTGCCAGCAGTTTAAAGGGGGTCACAGATACGCAGTATTTT.

The sample holds many counts of this clone. V and J are TRBV29-1 and TRBJ2-4; a weak D match, TRBD1 (6 bases). Trimming pared 4 bases from V and 8 bases from J, leaving 15 bases between. The germline V gene encodes CDR1 SQVTM and CDR2 ANQGSEA. This CDR3 region has 13 residues. The CDR3, as DNA: TGCAGCGTTGTAGGAGGACAGAGGGACATTCAGTACTTC. Translated, it gives CSVVGGQRDIQYF.

This chain connects TRBV28 to TRBJ1-2, with 7 bases that match TRBD1. The germline V gene has CDR1 MDHEN and CDR2 SYDVKM. V lost 6 bases to trimming and J lost 4 bases; unmatched junction nucleotides: 11. The CDR3 spans 15 residues. The CDR3 region has the DNA TGTGCCAGCAGCAGTTTTCGGCAGGGGGGCTATGGCTACACCTTC. Amino acids: CASSSFRQGGYGYTF.

This clone occurred a few times. The chain carries TRBV11-2 and TRBJ2-1, with a tentative D call TRBD2 (6 bases). Trimming left V 5 bases short and J 9 bases short, with 14 bases between. Germline V gene data show CDR1 as SGHAT and CDR2 as FQNNGV. CDR3 length: 13 residues. CDR3 in DNA: TGTGCCAGCAGCCGGGACTTTAGGGGTGAGCAGTTCTTC. Amino acid sequence: CASSRDFRGEQFF.

Many counts were recorded for this clone. The DNA for the CDR3 is TGTGCCAGCAGCCAAGAAACGGGAGTGGGAGATACGCAGTATTTT. Residues: CASSQETGVGDTQYF. The V gene is TRBV14, the J gene TRBJ2-3; perhaps TRBD2 as D (6 bases). V gave up 0 bases and J gave up 5 bases, with 12 bases separating them. The CDR3 contains 15 residues. Germline values: CDR1 SGHDN, CDR2 FVKESK.

This clone was counted only a few times. The genes are TRBV6-5 and TRBJ1-2, with 7 positions matching TRBD1. Germline CDR1 is MNHEY and CDR2 is SVGAGI. The CDR3 has 13 residues. V trimming: 2 bases; J trimming: 6 bases; junction bases outside the gene matches: 3. The CDR3 DNA sequence: TGTGCCAGCAGTTACGACAGGGTCGATGGCTACACCTTC. Its protein is CASSYDRVDGYTF.

This clone was observed a handful of times. This sequence joins TRBV7-9 and TRBJ1-2, with a tentative D call TRBD1 (6 bases). CDR1 SEHNR and CDR2 FQNEAQ come from the germline V gene (reference sequence). With 1 base removed from V and 7 bases from J, the gap between germline ends came to 13 bases. The CDR3 length is 14 residues. CDR3 sequence (DNA): TGTGCCAGCAGCTTAGTACAACAGGGTGGTGGCTACACCTTC. Protein product: CASSLVQQGGGYTF.

This clone was observed a handful of times. The V call is TRBV28, the J call TRBJ2-7; 10 bases map to TRBD1. The CDR3 totals 14 residues. With 10 bases clipped from V and 5 bases from J, the junction kept 11 bases outside the gene matches. Germline V CDR1 and CDR2: MDHEN, SYDVKM. DNA for the CDR3: TGTGCCACCGAAAACCGGGACAGGGGCCACGAGCAGTACTTC. Translation gives CATENRDRGHEQYF.

The sample holds a few counts of this clone. The J gene is TRBJ2-3, the V gene TRBV14; 8 bases agree with TRBD2. Germline V CDR1 and CDR2: SGHDN, FVKESK. The CDR3 runs 14 residues. The junction had 8 bases not matched to a gene; V was cut back by 5 bases and J by 7 bases. The CDR3 sequence: CASSVGLGGNTQYF. Here the CDR3 DNA reads TGTGCCAGCAGCGTGGGACTAGGAGGAAATACGCAGTATTTT.

Only a few counts were recorded for this clone. Here the CDR3 reads CASSPNRGFQETQYF. The CDR3 nucleotides read TGTGCCAGCTCACCGAACAGGGGGTTCCAAGAGACCCAGTACTTC. The V gene is TRBV18, the J gene TRBJ2-5; 8 nucleotides line up with TRBD1. The CDR3 runs to 15 residues. CDR1 and CDR2 (germline): KGHSH, LQKENI. V lost 3 bases, J lost 1 base, and 4 bases stayed unmatched.

This chain links TRBV5-1 with TRBJ2-7; the match to TRBD2 covers 12 bases. The germline gives CDR1 SGHRS, CDR2 YFSETQ. V lost 4 bases and J lost 0; bases outside the gene matches: 5. CDR3 length: 16 amino acids. In nucleotides, the CDR3 is TGCGCCAGCAGCCCGGGACTAGCGGGTCCCTCCTACGAGCAGTACTTC. This gives the protein CASSPGLAGPSYEQYF.

This clone turned up a few times. The chain links TRBV5-1 to TRBJ2-7; 9 positions match TRBD1. V trimming: 1 base; J trimming: 1 base; junction bases outside the gene matches: 6. CDR3 length: 16 amino acids. CDR1 is SGHRS and CDR2 is YFSETQ in the germline V gene. The CDR3: CASSLFGTGTSYEQYF. The DNA for the CDR3 is TGCGCCAGCAGCTTGTTCGGGACAGGGACTTCCTACGAGCAGTACTTC.

V gene TRBV7-9 combines with J gene TRBJ2-4; D is possibly TRBD1 (6 bases). Deletions cut 5 bases from V and 4 bases from J, with 9 bases between. CDR3 size: 13 residues. Germline assignment: CDR1 SEHNR and CDR2 FQNEAQ (reference sequence). The CDR3 region has the DNA TGTGCCAGCAGCGCCGGACAGAAAAACATTCAGTACTTC. Translation gives CASSAGQKNIQYF.

This clone was observed a few times. The chain uses TRBV30 and TRBJ2-3, with TRBD1 identical over 8 bases. Germline-derived CDR1 and CDR2 are GTSNPN and SVGIG (reference sequence). V shed 7 bases and J 0 bases; nucleotides not matched to a gene: 3. The CDR3 consists of 13 residues. The CDR3 spells CALDRESTDTQYF. The CDR3 DNA sequence: TGTGCCTTGGACAGGGAAAGCACAGATACGCAGTATTTT. Supplemented by reference TRBV30 and TRBJ2-3, the full variable domain reads SQTIHQWPATLVQPVGSPLSLECTVEGTSNPNLYWYRQAAGRGLQLLFYSVGIGQISSEVPQNLSASRPQDRQFILSSKKLLLSDSGFYLCALDRESTDTQYFGPGTRLTVL.

Only a few counts were recorded for this clone. The chain combines TRBV6-4 with TRBJ2-7, with a tentative D call TRBD2 (5 bases). Per germline, CDR1 MRHNA and CDR2 SNTAGT. V was clipped by 0 bases and J by 4 bases, with 22 bases between them. This CDR3 is 18 amino acids long. The CDR3 loop is CASSDSGSAEACWYEQYF. The CDR3 DNA reads as TGTGCCAGCAGTGACTCCGGCTCAGCGGAGGCCTGTTGGTACGAGCAGTACTTC.

The chain uses TRBV5-6 and TRBJ2-3; D uncertain. The germline gives CDR1 SGHDT, CDR2 YYEEEE. The ends were cut back, 1 base at V and 8 bases at J, with 11 bases in the middle. The CDR3 loop spans 13 amino acids. In DNA, the CDR3 is TGTGCCAGCAGCTTGTGGAGCACGGGTACGCAGTATTTT. Its translation is CASSLWSTGTQYF. Variable domain in full (rest from reference TRBV5-6 and TRBJ2-3): DAGVTQSPTHLIKTRGQQVTLRCSPKSGHDTVSWYQQALGQGPQFIFQYYEEEERQRGNFPDRFSGHQFPNYSSELNVNALLLGDSALYLCASSLWSTGTQYFGPGTRLTVL.